This T cell receptor (beta chain) is drawn from a study of T cell repertoires in aging, cancer and after chemotherapy. A mixed TRB-A/B primer pool amplified rearranged TRB by multiplex touch-down PCR. TCRdb ran MiXCR on the multiplex PCR reads and lists one entry per CDR3 protein. The table has around 1,800 distinct CDR3 sequences, about a third seen once. The germline gives CDR1 SGHAT, CDR2 FQNNGV. This CDR3 region has 16 residues. The V end was cut by 2 bases, the J end by 1 base, with 14 bases between. TCR beta rearrangements were amplified from peripheral blood genomic DNA. The clonotype was recovered from a human donor with a solid tumor. The chain is built from TRBV11-2 and TRBJ1-1; tentative D call: TRBD1 (6 bases). Sequenced input: blood. As DNA, the CDR3 is TGTGCCAGCAGCTTAACCTGGGGGCAAAAGAACACTGAAGCTTTCTTT. Translation gives CASSLTWGQKNTEAFF. The whole variable domain, filled in from reference TRBV11-2 and TRBJ1-1, reads EAGVAQSPRYKIIEKRQSVAFWCNPISGHATLYWYQQILGQGPKLLIQFQNNGVVDDSQLPKDRFSAERLKGVDSTLKIQPAKLEDSAVYLCASSLTWGQKNTEAFFGQGTRLTVV.